This T cell receptor (beta chain) appears in the sequencing data of a study of CD8+CD57+ T cells in acquired aplastic anemia. Turning to the study itself: Sorted cells (CD4+ and CD8+) yielded DNA amounts that averaged approximately 3.1 ug. Study-wide points: Patients and controls turned out to have 25 to 30 CD8+ CDR3 sequences in common.

Using genomic DNA as the template, TCR beta VDJ and CDR3 profiling was carried out. From the reads, TCRdb called clonotypes with MiXCR, one entry per CDR3 protein. The repertoire holds approximately 250,000 distinct CDR3 sequences, with less than 85% as singletons. This clonotype has only one observation. Its target is not known. The authors sequenced patients whose flow cytometry had shown CD8+CD57+ cell expansion. Sample: sorted CD4+, CD8+, or CD8+CD57+ T cells (not recorded which) from PBMCs. The TCR was taken from a human donor with aplastic anemia.

The CDR3 is CASTFAQGNKAFF. The CDR3 coding sequence is TGTGCCAGCACCTTCGCCCAGGGGAATAAAGCTTTCTTT. J is TRBJ1-1 and V is TRBV7-3, with D perhaps matching TRBD1 (6 bases). Trimming left V 7 bases short and J 9 bases short, with 18 bases between. Germline CDR1 SGHTA, CDR2 FQGTGA. This CDR3 is 13 amino acids long.